This entry lists 19 T cell receptor beta chains sequenced from one sample in a study of Ad26.COV2.S vaccination and SARS-CoV-2 variants. Treatment in this sample: over 15 received Ad26.COV2.S at low or high dose, single or two shots; 5 received placebo; per-sample allocation not given. Samples came from day 63 after the first vaccine or placebo injection. Libraries were prepared by immunoSEQ multiplex PCR; TCRdb keeps only in-frame clonotypes and omits some of them. The data hold around 300,000 clones, with about 88% observed a single time. Material: peripheral blood, obtained in a trial of Ad26.COV2.S vaccine versus placebo. The receptors come from a person aged 18-60 years who received the Ad26.COV2.S COVID-19 vaccine or a placebo.

The chain has TRBV28 and TRBJ2-5; no reliable D call. Trimming removed 6 bases at V and 4 bases at J, with 21 bases between. The germline gives CDR1 MDHEN, CDR2 SYDVKM. The CDR3 runs to 16 residues. CDR3: CASSPAVTRSRETQYF. DNA for the CDR3: TGTGCCAGCAGCCCGGCGGTGACCCGGTCACGAGAGACCCAGTACTTC.

V usage is TRBV6-2 or TRBV6-3 and J usage is TRBJ1-5; 7 positions agree with TRBD1. The CDR3 contains 15 residues. CDR1 and CDR2 from the germline V gene are MNHEY and SVGEGT. V lost 0 bases, J lost 6 bases, and 5 bases stayed unmatched. DNA for the CDR3: TGTGCCAGCAGTTACTCCCGGACAGGTAGTCAGCCCCAGCATTTT. Protein product: CASSYSRTGSQPQHF.

The chain is built from TRBV11-2 and TRBJ2-5; the D gene could be TRBD1 or TRBD2 (6 bases each). This CDR3 spans 15 amino acids. Germline V gene data show CDR1 as SGHAT and CDR2 as FQNNGV. With 3 bases removed from V and 10 bases from J, the gap between germline ends came to 21 bases. CDR3 region: CASSFHTPGAVDQYF. As DNA, the CDR3 is TGTGCCAGCAGCTTCCACACCCCGGGGGCGGTCGACCAGTACTTC.

The chain recombines TRBV9 with TRBJ1-6; D is uncertain. The V gene lost 6 bases and the J gene lost 11 bases, with 15 bases spanning the gap. Germline V gene lookup returns CDR1 SGDLS and CDR2 YYNGEE. There are 13 residues in the CDR3. CDR3 sequence: CASIYRKGPPLHF. The CDR3 DNA follows: TGTGCCAGCATATATCGGAAGGGTCCACCCCTCCACTTT.

The chain uses TRBV11-2 and TRBJ1-2; maybe TRBD1 (5 bases). Deletions cut 5 bases from V and 5 bases from J, with 12 bases between. The CDR3 has 13 amino acids. Germline assignment: CDR1 SGHAT and CDR2 FQNNGV. The CDR3 DNA sequence: TGTGCCAGCAGCGAACAGCAGGGTTATGGCTACACCTTC. Translation gives CASSEQQGYGYTF.

The chain is built from TRBV11-2 and TRBJ1-1, with D uncertain. The CDR3 runs to 15 residues. Trimming removed 3 bases from V and 0 bases from J, with 11 bases in between. Per the germline V gene, CDR1 is SGHAT and CDR2 is FQNNGV. As DNA, the CDR3 is TGTGCCAGCAGCTTTGGTGGGTTAATGAACACTGAAGCTTTCTTT. Its translation is CASSFGGLMNTEAFF.

This clone was counted a single time. The chain employs TRBV7-8 and TRBJ1-1, with a weak D call TRBD1 (6 bases). Germline V gene lookup returns CDR1 SGHVS and CDR2 FQNEAQ. The V gene lost 3 bases and the J gene lost 0 bases, with 17 bases spanning the gap. This CDR3 has 17 residues. CDR3: CASSFTSWTAMNTEAFF. The CDR3 DNA reads TGTGCCAGCAGCTTCACAAGTTGGACAGCCATGAACACTGAAGCTTTCTTT. The whole variable domain, filled in from reference TRBV7-8 and TRBJ1-1, reads GAGVSQSPRYKVAKRGQDVALRCDPISGHVSLFWYQQALGQGPEFLTYFQNEAQLDKSGLPSDRFFAERPEGSVSTLKIQRTQQEDSAVYLCASSFTSWTAMNTEAFFGQGTRLTVV.

The V call is TRBV3-1 (or the pseudogene TRBV3-2), the J call TRBJ2-1, with a weak D call TRBD1 (5 bases). This CDR3 has 20 amino acids. The germline V and J ends were trimmed by 0 bases and 4 bases, with 25 bases remaining between them. Germline V gives CDR1 LGHDT, CDR2 YNNKEL (reference sequence). CDR3 sequence: CASSQEGPPIAVTVYNEQFF. The CDR3 DNA reads as TGTGCCAGCAGCCAAGAGGGGCCCCCGATTGCCGTGACAGTTTACAATGAGCAGTTCTTC.

This chain joins TRBV7-3 and TRBJ2-5; TRBD1 matches 9 bases. Trimming removed 4 bases from V and 5 bases from J; junction bases left unmatched: 20. Germline CDR1 and CDR2: SGHTA and FQGTGA. The CDR3 covers 19 residues. The CDR3 protein is CASSSQPPVPGQGQETQYF. For the CDR3, the DNA is TGTGCCAGCAGCTCCCAACCGCCAGTTCCGGGACAGGGACAGGAGACCCAGTACTTC.

This rearrangement joins TRBV7-3 to TRBJ2-6, with no clear D. CDR3 length: 16 amino acids. V shed 2 bases and J shed 0 bases, with 8 bases lying between them. CDR1 and CDR2 from the germline V gene are SGHTA and FQGTGA. The DNA of the CDR3 is TGTGCCAGCAGCTTAGAAGGTACCTCTGGGGCCAACGTCCTGACTTTC. Its protein is CASSLEGTSGANVLTF.

This clone was recorded only once. This rearrangement joins TRBV7-3 to TRBJ2-5; TRBD2 aligns across 7 bases. This CDR3 is 14 amino acids long. Trimming cost V 6 bases and J 5 bases; bases outside gene matches: 9. Germline values: CDR1 SGHTA, CDR2 FQGTGA. CDR3 in DNA: TGTGCCAGCAGTGATCGGACTAGTGGGGAGACCCAGTACTTC. This encodes CASSDRTSGETQYF.

V usage is TRBV27 and J usage is TRBJ2-7, with a weak D call TRBD2 (5 bases). The length of the CDR3 is 15 residues. V shed 5 bases and J shed 4 bases, with 18 bases lying between them. Germline lookup yields CDR1 MNHEY and CDR2 SMNVEV (reference sequence). In DNA, the CDR3 is TGTGCCAGCAGTCCCCGGTTGAGCGGATTATACGAGCAGTACTTC. Its protein is CASSPRLSGLYEQYF.

J is TRBJ1-1 and V is TRBV19, with unresolved D. The germline V and J ends were trimmed by 0 bases and 4 bases, with 15 bases remaining between them. The germline V gene encodes CDR1 LNHDA and CDR2 SQIVND (reference sequence). There are 16 residues in the CDR3. The CDR3 nucleotides read TGTGCCAGTAGTATAGATTCTGGGGTTCTGAGCACTGAAGCTTTCTTT. Translated, it gives CASSIDSGVLSTEAFF.

This chain joins TRBV7-3 and TRBJ2-1; 10 bases are a match to TRBD2. The germline V gene encodes CDR1 SGHTA and CDR2 FQGTGA. The V segment lost 4 bases and the J segment 7 bases; nucleotides outside the gene matches: 4. The CDR3 sequence is 14 residues long. DNA for the CDR3: TGTGCCAGCAGCTCTAGCGGGAGAGGGAATGAGCAGTTCTTC. It yields the protein CASSSSGRGNEQFF.

Only a few counts were recorded for this clone. The CDR3 DNA follows: TGTGCCATCAGTGAGTCGAATAGGGGGGCCACCGGGGAGCTGTTTTTT. It codes for CAISESNRGATGELFF. V usage is TRBV10-3 and J usage is TRBJ2-2; the D gene could be TRBD1 or TRBD2 (6 bases each). The length of the CDR3 is 16 residues. The germline V gene has CDR1 ENHRY and CDR2 SYGVKD. V gave up 0 bases and J gave up 4 bases, with 12 bases separating them.

This sequence joins TRBV4-3 and TRBJ1-2; D may be TRBD1 (5 bases). Trimming removed 0 bases at V and 10 bases at J, with 12 bases between. In germline, CDR1 is LGHNA, CDR2 YSLEER. CDR3 length: 13 residues. The CDR3 is CASSQDRAGTYTF. The CDR3 nucleotides read TGCGCCAGCAGCCAAGATAGGGCGGGGACCTACACCTTC.

This clone was seen a handful of times. This sequence joins TRBV19 and TRBJ1-2; 9 nucleotides align to TRBD1. Germline lookup yields CDR1 LNHDA and CDR2 SQIVND (reference sequence). This CDR3 is built from 13 residues. V dropped 5 bases and J dropped 7; count of bases not matched to a gene: 5. DNA of the CDR3: TGTGCCAGTAGTCCGGGACAGGGAGTTGGCTACACCTTC. Encoded protein: CASSPGQGVGYTF.

The CDR3, as DNA: TGTGCCACCCAGATACTACAGGGGGTCAACACAGATACGCAGTATTTT. As protein: CATQILQGVNTDTQYF. The V gene is TRBV2, the J gene TRBJ2-3, with 8 positions matching TRBD1. The CDR3 contains 16 residues. J gave up 2 bases and V 10 bases, and 14 bases lay outside the gene matches. The germline V gene encodes CDR1 SNHLY and CDR2 FYNNEI.

J is TRBJ1-5 and V is TRBV5-8; 7 nucleotides line up with TRBD1. V lost 4 bases to trimming and J lost 0 bases; unmatched junction nucleotides: 13. Germline values: CDR1 SGHTS, CDR2 YDEGEE. The CDR3 totals 18 residues. DNA for the CDR3: TGTGCCAGCAGCGTCCCCGGGACAGATTATACTAGCAATCAGCCCCAGCATTTT. Amino acids: CASSVPGTDYTSNQPQHF.